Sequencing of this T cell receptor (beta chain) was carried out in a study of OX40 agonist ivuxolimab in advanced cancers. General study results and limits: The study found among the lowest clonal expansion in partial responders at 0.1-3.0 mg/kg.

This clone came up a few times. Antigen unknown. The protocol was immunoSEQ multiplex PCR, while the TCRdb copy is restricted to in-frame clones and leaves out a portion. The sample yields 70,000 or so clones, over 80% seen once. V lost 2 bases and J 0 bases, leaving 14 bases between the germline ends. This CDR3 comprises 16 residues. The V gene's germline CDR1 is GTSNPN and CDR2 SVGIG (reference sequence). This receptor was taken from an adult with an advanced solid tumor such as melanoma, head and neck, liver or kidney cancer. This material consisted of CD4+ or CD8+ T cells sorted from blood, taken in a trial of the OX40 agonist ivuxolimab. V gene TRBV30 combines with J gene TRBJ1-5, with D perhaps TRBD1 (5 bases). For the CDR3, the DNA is TGTGCCTGGAGTACCTTTGGGACGGATAGCAATCAGCCCCAGCATTTT. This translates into CAWSTFGTDSNQPQHF.